Listed below are T cell receptor beta chains from one sample, sequenced in a study. In TCRdb, the multiplex PCR reads were re-called with MiXCR into one record per CDR3 protein. The table includes 2,000 or so distinct CDR3 sequences, 1.3% detected once. Input material: naive CD4+ T cells sorted from blood. All receptors derive from a female donor with breast cancer. CDR3s include the opening cysteine and the closing phenylalanine or tryptophan. Fields, in order: J gene, V gene, D gene, clone size, CDR3 protein, CDR3 DNA. A D gene is named only where the DNA matches it firmly. Not all rows give a size; the values are once, few, many and, for expanded clones, a class.

J gene: TRBJ1-2
V gene: TRBV12-3/TRBV12-4
D gene: -
clone size: medium-sized
CDR3 protein: CASARLYGYTF
CDR3 DNA: TGTGCCAGCGCACGGCTTTATGGCTACACCTTC

J gene: TRBJ1-2
V gene: TRBV12-3/TRBV12-4
D gene: TRBD1
clone size: many
CDR3 protein: CASSDRAYGYTF
CDR3 DNA: TGTGCCAGCAGTGACAGGGCCTATGGCTACACCTTC

J gene: TRBJ1-2
V gene: TRBV12-3/TRBV12-4
D gene: -
clone size: medium-sized
CDR3 protein: CASSRQISNYGYTF
CDR3 DNA: TGTGCCAGCAGTAGACAGATTAGTAACTATGGCTACACCTTC

J gene: TRBJ1-2
V gene: TRBV12-3/TRBV12-4
D gene: -
clone size: -
CDR3 protein: CASSLDGSYGYTF
CDR3 DNA: TGTGCCAGCAGTTTGGACGGGTCTTATGGCTACACCTTC

J gene: TRBJ1-2
V gene: TRBV12-3/TRBV12-4
D gene: -
clone size: medium-sized
CDR3 protein: CASSSQGTYGYTF
CDR3 DNA: TGTGCCAGCAGTTCGCAGGGTACTTATGGCTACACCTTC

J gene: TRBJ1-2
V gene: TRBV12-3/TRBV12-4
D gene: -
clone size: medium-sized
CDR3 protein: CASSLAAGSYGYTF
CDR3 DNA: TGTGCCAGCAGTTTAGCCGCAGGGTCCTATGGCTACACCTTC

J gene: TRBJ1-2
V gene: TRBV12-3/TRBV12-4
D gene: TRBD1
clone size: medium-sized
CDR3 protein: CASSIGTGLDYTF
CDR3 DNA: TGTGCCAGCAGCATTGGGACAGGACTTGACTACACCTTC

J gene: TRBJ1-2
V gene: TRBV12-3/TRBV12-4
D gene: -
clone size: medium-sized
CDR3 protein: CASSLLDYGYTF
CDR3 DNA: TGTGCCAGCAGTTTGTTGGACTATGGCTACACCTTC

J gene: TRBJ1-2
V gene: TRBV12-3/TRBV12-4
D gene: -
clone size: medium-sized
CDR3 protein: CASMGGYGYTF
CDR3 DNA: TGTGCCAGCATGGGAGGCTATGGCTACACCTTC

J gene: TRBJ1-2
V gene: TRBV12-3/TRBV12-4
D gene: -
clone size: large
CDR3 protein: CASRPYSYGYTF
CDR3 DNA: TGTGCCAGCAGGCCATATTCTTATGGCTACACCTTC

J gene: TRBJ1-2
V gene: TRBV12-3/TRBV12-4
D gene: -
clone size: large
CDR3 protein: CASSDDSYGYTF
CDR3 DNA: TGTGCCAGCAGTGACGACAGCTATGGCTACACCTTC

J gene: TRBJ1-2
V gene: TRBV12-3/TRBV12-4
D gene: -
clone size: medium-sized
CDR3 protein: CASSTDRLYGYTF
CDR3 DNA: TGTGCCAGCAGTACGGACAGACTCTATGGCTACACCTTC

J gene: TRBJ1-2
V gene: TRBV12-3/TRBV12-4
D gene: -
clone size: few
CDR3 protein: CASSSYTGTNF
CDR3 DNA: TGTGCCAGCAGTTCCTACACCGGGACCAACTTC

J gene: TRBJ1-2
V gene: TRBV12-3/TRBV12-4
D gene: -
clone size: medium-sized
CDR3 protein: CASSFAGRGGYTF
CDR3 DNA: TGTGCCAGCAGTTTCGCAGGGCGCGGTGGCTACACCTTC

J gene: TRBJ1-2
V gene: TRBV12-3/TRBV12-4
D gene: TRBD1
clone size: medium-sized
CDR3 protein: CASSPEMTGSDGYTF
CDR3 DNA: TGTGCCAGCAGTCCCGAGATGACAGGGAGCGATGGCTACACCTTC

J gene: TRBJ1-2
V gene: TRBV12-3/TRBV12-4
D gene: TRBD1
clone size: large
CDR3 protein: CASSLSDRAAGYTF
CDR3 DNA: TGTGCCAGCAGTTTGTCCGACAGGGCGGCTGGCTACACCTTC

J gene: TRBJ1-2
V gene: TRBV12-3/TRBV12-4
D gene: TRBD1
clone size: medium-sized
CDR3 protein: CASSFGQGNGYTF
CDR3 DNA: TGTGCCAGCAGCTTCGGACAGGGAAATGGCTACACCTTC

J gene: TRBJ1-2
V gene: TRBV12-3/TRBV12-4
D gene: -
clone size: medium-sized
CDR3 protein: CASSSQRSNGYTF
CDR3 DNA: TGTGCCAGCAGTTCTCAACGTTCGAATGGCTACACCTTC

J gene: TRBJ1-2
V gene: TRBV12-3/TRBV12-4
D gene: -
clone size: medium-sized
CDR3 protein: CASSLADPNGYTF
CDR3 DNA: TGTGCCAGCAGTTTAGCGGATCCCAATGGCTACACCTTC

J gene: TRBJ1-2
V gene: TRBV12-3/TRBV12-4
D gene: -
clone size: many
CDR3 protein: CASSQTGLRGYTF
CDR3 DNA: TGTGCCAGCAGCCAAACAGGGTTGAGAGGCTACACCTTC

J gene: TRBJ1-2
V gene: TRBV12-3/TRBV12-4
D gene: -
clone size: many
CDR3 protein: CASKFRNRDTF
CDR3 DNA: TGTGCCAGCAAATTTAGGAACAGAGACACCTTC

J gene: TRBJ1-2
V gene: TRBV12-3/TRBV12-4
D gene: TRBD1
clone size: -
CDR3 protein: CASSDRVSGYTF
CDR3 DNA: TGTGCCAGCAGTGACAGGGTTTCTGGCTACACCTTC

J gene: TRBJ1-2
V gene: TRBV12-3/TRBV12-4
D gene: TRBD1
clone size: medium-sized
CDR3 protein: CASSFGTANYGYTF
CDR3 DNA: TGTGCCAGCAGCTTTGGGACAGCCAACTATGGCTACACCTTC

J gene: TRBJ1-2
V gene: TRBV12-3/TRBV12-4
D gene: -
clone size: few
CDR3 protein: CASSFAGNGYTF
CDR3 DNA: TGTGCCAGCAGTTTCGCTGGGAATGGCTACACCTTC

J gene: TRBJ1-2
V gene: TRBV12-3/TRBV12-4
D gene: -
clone size: medium-sized
CDR3 protein: CASSLGHSQYGYTF
CDR3 DNA: TGTGCCAGCAGTTTAGGACATTCCCAATATGGCTACACCTTC

J gene: TRBJ1-2
V gene: TRBV12-3/TRBV12-4
D gene: -
clone size: large
CDR3 protein: CASRSQGLYGYTF
CDR3 DNA: TGTGCCAGCAGGTCACAGGGACTCTATGGCTACACCTTC

J gene: TRBJ1-2
V gene: TRBV12-3/TRBV12-4
D gene: -
clone size: medium-sized
CDR3 protein: CASRFGPEPYGYTF
CDR3 DNA: TGTGCCAGCAGGTTCGGACCGGAACCCTATGGCTACACCTTC

J gene: TRBJ1-2
V gene: TRBV12-3/TRBV12-4
D gene: -
clone size: many
CDR3 protein: CASSSSGLSYGYTF
CDR3 DNA: TGTGCCAGCAGTTCCTCGGGACTGAGCTATGGCTACACCTTC

J gene: TRBJ1-2
V gene: TRBV12-3/TRBV12-4
D gene: TRBD1
clone size: medium-sized
CDR3 protein: CASSPTRTGLYGYTF
CDR3 DNA: TGTGCCAGCAGTCCCACGCGGACAGGGCTGTATGGCTACACCTTC

J gene: TRBJ1-2
V gene: TRBV12-3/TRBV12-4
D gene: -
clone size: many
CDR3 protein: CASSTDGNYGYTF
CDR3 DNA: TGTGCCAGCAGCACGGACGGGAACTATGGCTACACCTTC

J gene: TRBJ1-2
V gene: TRBV12-3/TRBV12-4
D gene: -
clone size: large
CDR3 protein: CASRERDTPNYGYTF
CDR3 DNA: TGTGCCAGCAGGGAGAGGGACACTCCAAACTATGGCTACACCTTC

J gene: TRBJ1-2
V gene: TRBV12-3/TRBV12-4
D gene: -
clone size: medium-sized
CDR3 protein: CASSFESDYGYTF
CDR3 DNA: TGTGCCAGCAGTTTCGAGTCTGACTATGGCTACACCTTC

J gene: TRBJ1-2
V gene: TRBV12-3/TRBV12-4
D gene: -
clone size: few
CDR3 protein: CASSLAVSVTYGYTF
CDR3 DNA: TGTGCCAGCAGTTTAGCGGTTTCAGTTACCTATGGCTACACCTTC

J gene: TRBJ1-2
V gene: TRBV12-3/TRBV12-4
D gene: -
clone size: medium-sized
CDR3 protein: CASSSRPNYGYTF
CDR3 DNA: TGTGCCAGCAGTTCACGACCTAACTATGGCTACACCTTC

J gene: TRBJ1-2
V gene: TRBV12-3/TRBV12-4
D gene: -
clone size: medium-sized
CDR3 protein: CASSFGSGSGYTF
CDR3 DNA: TGTGCCAGCAGTTTCGGCTCAGGGAGCGGCTACACCTTC

J gene: TRBJ1-2
V gene: TRBV12-3/TRBV12-4
D gene: TRBD1
clone size: -
CDR3 protein: CASSRQGTVYGYTF
CDR3 DNA: TGTGCCAGCAGTCGACAGGGAACAGTATATGGCTACACCTTC

J gene: TRBJ1-2
V gene: TRBV12-3/TRBV12-4
D gene: -
clone size: medium-sized
CDR3 protein: CASSGNTYGYTF
CDR3 DNA: TGTGCCAGCAGCGGCAACACTTATGGCTACACCTTC

J gene: TRBJ1-2
V gene: TRBV12-3/TRBV12-4
D gene: -
clone size: many
CDR3 protein: CASSLAVVGYTF
CDR3 DNA: TGTGCCAGCAGTTTAGCGGTCGTAGGCTACACCTTC

J gene: TRBJ1-2
V gene: TRBV12-3/TRBV12-4
D gene: -
clone size: medium-sized
CDR3 protein: CASSPLQGWYGYTF
CDR3 DNA: TGTGCCAGCAGTCCCTTACAGGGATGGTATGGCTACACCTTC

J gene: TRBJ1-2
V gene: TRBV12-3/TRBV12-4
D gene: TRBD1
clone size: few
CDR3 protein: CASSSAGTGVDGYTF
CDR3 DNA: TGTGCCAGCAGTTCAGCCGGGACAGGAGTGGATGGCTACACCTTC

J gene: TRBJ1-2
V gene: TRBV12-3/TRBV12-4
D gene: -
clone size: few
CDR3 protein: CASNLGGGYTF
CDR3 DNA: TGTGCCAGCAACCTTGGAGGTGGCTACACCTTC

J gene: TRBJ1-2
V gene: TRBV12-3/TRBV12-4
D gene: -
clone size: medium-sized
CDR3 protein: CASSSTDTGLYGYTF
CDR3 DNA: TGTGCCAGCAGTTCGACGGATACCGGACTCTATGGCTACACCTTC

J gene: TRBJ1-2
V gene: TRBV12-3/TRBV12-4
D gene: TRBD1
clone size: medium-sized
CDR3 protein: CASRLRGRQGHGYTF
CDR3 DNA: TGTGCCAGCCGTTTGAGGGGTCGACAGGGTCATGGCTACACCTTC

J gene: TRBJ1-2
V gene: TRBV12-3/TRBV12-4
D gene: -
clone size: medium-sized
CDR3 protein: CASSYYYGYTF
CDR3 DNA: TGTGCCAGCAGTTACTACTATGGCTACACCTTC

J gene: TRBJ1-2
V gene: TRBV12-3/TRBV12-4
D gene: -
clone size: medium-sized
CDR3 protein: CASSLGSGTNYGYTF
CDR3 DNA: TGTGCCAGCAGTTTAGGGTCGGGCACCAACTATGGCTACACCTTC

J gene: TRBJ1-2
V gene: TRBV12-3/TRBV12-4
D gene: TRBD1
clone size: medium-sized
CDR3 protein: CASSLSGTGSYGYTF
CDR3 DNA: TGTGCCAGCAGCCTTTCCGGGACAGGTTCCTATGGCTACACCTTC

J gene: TRBJ1-2
V gene: TRBV12-3/TRBV12-4
D gene: -
clone size: medium-sized
CDR3 protein: CASSFSGGANYGYTF
CDR3 DNA: TGTGCCAGCAGTTTCTCGGGCGGAGCTAACTATGGCTACACCTTC

J gene: TRBJ1-2
V gene: TRBV12-3/TRBV12-4
D gene: -
clone size: medium-sized
CDR3 protein: CASSPEQARTIYGYTF
CDR3 DNA: TGTGCCAGCAGTCCCGAGCAGGCCAGAACGATCTATGGCTACACCTTC

J gene: TRBJ1-2
V gene: TRBV12-3/TRBV12-4
D gene: TRBD1
clone size: medium-sized
CDR3 protein: CASSFRDRSHYGYTF
CDR3 DNA: TGTGCCAGCAGTTTCCGGGACAGGAGCCACTATGGCTACACCTTC

J gene: TRBJ1-2
V gene: TRBV12-3/TRBV12-4
D gene: -
clone size: -
CDR3 protein: CATQLAGSYGYTF
CDR3 DNA: TGTGCCACCCAGCTGGCGGGTAGCTATGGCTACACCTTC

J gene: TRBJ1-2
V gene: TRBV12-3/TRBV12-4
D gene: -
clone size: -
CDR3 protein: CASRTQFNYGYTF
CDR3 DNA: TGTGCCAGCAGAACACAATTCAACTATGGCTACACCTTC

J gene: TRBJ1-2
V gene: TRBV12-3/TRBV12-4
D gene: -
clone size: medium-sized
CDR3 protein: CASTGYYGYTF
CDR3 DNA: TGTGCCAGTACAGGGTATTATGGCTACACCTTC

J gene: TRBJ1-2
V gene: TRBV12-3/TRBV12-4
D gene: -
clone size: medium-sized
CDR3 protein: CASSLDGYYGYTF
CDR3 DNA: TGTGCCAGCAGTTTAGACGGGTACTATGGCTACACCTTC

J gene: TRBJ1-2
V gene: TRBV12-3/TRBV12-4
D gene: -
clone size: medium-sized
CDR3 protein: CASSLGTVYGYTF
CDR3 DNA: TGTGCCAGCAGTTTAGGGACTGTCTATGGCTACACCTTC

J gene: TRBJ1-2
V gene: TRBV12-3/TRBV12-4
D gene: -
clone size: medium-sized
CDR3 protein: CASSPNSLVGRTEYTF
CDR3 DNA: TGTGCCAGCAGTCCCAATTCTTTAGTGGGACGAACGGAGTACACCTTC

J gene: TRBJ1-2
V gene: TRBV12-3/TRBV12-4
D gene: -
clone size: -
CDR3 protein: CATGGYGYTF
CDR3 DNA: TGTGCCACCGGAGGCTATGGCTACACCTTC

J gene: TRBJ1-2
V gene: TRBV12-3/TRBV12-4
D gene: TRBD1
clone size: many
CDR3 protein: CASRPTGTTRGYTF
CDR3 DNA: TGTGCCAGCAGACCGACAGGGACGACGAGAGGCTACACCTTC

J gene: TRBJ1-2
V gene: TRBV12-3/TRBV12-4
D gene: TRBD1
clone size: medium-sized
CDR3 protein: CASSLRQGLPTF
CDR3 DNA: TGTGCCAGCAGTTTACGACAGGGCCTTCCCACCTTC

J gene: TRBJ1-2
V gene: TRBV12-3/TRBV12-4
D gene: -
clone size: many
CDR3 protein: CASSLASGFGYTF
CDR3 DNA: TGTGCCAGCAGTTTAGCTTCAGGGTTCGGCTACACCTTC

J gene: TRBJ1-2
V gene: TRBV12-3/TRBV12-4
D gene: TRBD1
clone size: medium-sized
CDR3 protein: CASSSGQRDYGYTF
CDR3 DNA: TGTGCCAGCAGTTCGGGACAGAGAGACTATGGCTACACCTTC